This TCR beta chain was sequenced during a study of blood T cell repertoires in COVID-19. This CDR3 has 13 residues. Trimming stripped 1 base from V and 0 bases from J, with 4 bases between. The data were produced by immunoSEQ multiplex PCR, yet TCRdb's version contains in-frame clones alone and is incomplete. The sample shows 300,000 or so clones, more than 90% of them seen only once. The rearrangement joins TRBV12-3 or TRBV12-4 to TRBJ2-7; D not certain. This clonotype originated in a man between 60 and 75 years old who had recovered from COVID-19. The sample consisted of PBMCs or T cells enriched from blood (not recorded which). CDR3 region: CASSLDSSYEQYF. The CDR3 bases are TGTGCCAGCAGTTTAGACAGCTCCTACGAGCAGTACTTC.